A selection of T cell receptor beta chains follows, all from one sample in a study of human T cells and chemical hapten exposure. TCRdb re-derived calls from the RACE reads in MiXCR, one entry per CDR3 protein. This table holds about 89,000 distinct CDR3 sequences, approximately 10% found once. The starting material was whole blood, obtained in connection with sensitization to the hapten diphenylcyclopropenone (DPC). These receptors came from a woman aged 55-70 years with alopecia areata. Some clones in this sample may be carry-over from other donors' samples. Each CDR3 is given with its conserved first and last residue.

v_call cdr3_aa
TRBV11-2 CASSQHRAGGLTGELFF
TRBV13 CASSSPDRLGDEQFF
TRBV7-2 CASSAGNEETQYF
TRBV5-6 CASRAGHGGAAGELFF
TRBV5-4 CASSLPGTSLPTGELFF
TRBV12-3/TRBV12-4 CASSLEELAGEQFF
TRBV7-8 CASRKISRDRGPNEQFF
TRBV27 CASRPLLQTYEQYF
TRBV5-6 CASSLVTQWRVYEQYF
TRBV4-2 CASSQVSPIGRGKDGYTF
TRBV18 CASSPVGGKLSGNTIYF
TRBV20-1 CSARGGIQETQYF
TRBV19 CASNTGWNYGYTF
TRBV20-1 CSARDRGYYGYTF
TRBV7-3 CASSEIAGAYNEQFF
TRBV30 CAWKNLQRDEQFF
TRBV7-9 CASSHRDTHEAFF
TRBV15 CATSRNTDGYTF
TRBV20-1 CSAEGGYGYTF
TRBV6-5 CASSWIFKGFGINEQFF
TRBV6-5 CASSYGHSFQETQYF
TRBV6-6 CASSNMGGVRAFF
TRBV11-2 CASRRGHEQFF
TRBV4-1 CASSRGAMGDTQYF
TRBV21-1 CASSRKSWRTQYF
TRBV5-1 CASSWGLAGADTQYF
TRBV12-3/TRBV12-4 CATEPGQLSETVAF
TRBV7-9 CASSPLEGEAFF
TRBV7-2 CASSLASAVLNTEAFF
TRBV29-1 CSVERQGWYADTQYF
TRBV12-3/TRBV12-4 CASSQRLAGTDTQYF